Listed below are T cell receptor beta chains from one sample, sequenced in a study of CD8+ T cells in alopecia areata. Sequencing used immunoSEQ multiplex PCR; TCRdb keeps in-frame clones, though not all of them. The sample consists of about 99,000 clones, around 86% of them appearing once. This specimen was CD8+ T cells sorted from blood, taken between weeks 30 and 35, from a patient treated with tofacitinib. These receptors all stem from a human donor with alopecia areata. CDR3s include the opening cysteine and the closing phenylalanine or tryptophan. The D gene is left open where the match is weak. Size values are once, few and many counts, or a class for expanded clones, and some rows have none.

V gene	J gene	D gene	clone size	CDR3 DNA	CDR3 protein
TRBV4-1	TRBJ1-5	NA	once	TGCGCCAGCAGCCAAACGGACGGGGATCAGCCCCAGCATTTT	CASSQTDGDQPQHF
TRBV11-2	TRBJ2-3	NA	once	TGTGCCAGCAGCTCTCTCACAGATACGCAGTATTTT	CASSSLTDTQYF
TRBV7-9	TRBJ2-1	NA	NA	TGTGCCAGCAGCTTAGGTGTCAGCACACAGTTCTTC	CASSLGVSTQFF
TRBV7-2	TRBJ2-7	TRBD1	NA	TGTGCCAGCAGCCCGGGACAGGGCTACGAGCAGTACTTC	CASSPGQGYEQYF
TRBV7-9	TRBJ2-7	NA	NA	TGTGCCAGCAGCTTCTCCTCCTACGAGCAGTACTTC	CASSFSSYEQYF
TRBV9	TRBJ1-2	NA	NA	TGTGCCAGCAGCGCCGGAGATAGTTCGAACTATGGCTACACCTTC	CASSAGDSSNYGYTF
TRBV7-2	TRBJ1-1	NA	NA	TGTGCCAGCAGCCCTCCGGGACCTTGGAACACTGAAGCTTTCTTT	CASSPPGPWNTEAFF
TRBV4-1	TRBJ2-1	NA	once	TGCGCCAGCAGCTTCCCCCTTGATGGCGAGCAGTTCTTC	CASSFPLDGEQFF
TRBV5-1	TRBJ1-1	NA	few	TGCGCCAGCAGCTCCCGCGGTGGAGAGAACACTGAAGCTTTCTTT	CASSSRGGENTEAFF
TRBV9	TRBJ2-1	NA	NA	TGTGCCAGCAGCGTAGCGGTGAACAATGAGCAGTTCTTC	CASSVAVNNEQFF
TRBV13	TRBJ1-1	NA	NA	TGTGCCAGCAGCTCAGACGGGACCAACACTGAAGCTTTCTTT	CASSSDGTNTEAFF
TRBV19	TRBJ1-1	NA	NA	TGTGCCAGTAGTGTCAGCCGTCGCGCCACTGAAGCTTTCTTT	CASSVSRRATEAFF
TRBV6-5	TRBJ1-4	TRBD1	NA	TGTGCCAGCAGTCACGACAGGGAACTGTTTTTT	CASSHDRELFF
TRBV30	TRBJ2-3	TRBD1	NA	TGTGCCTGGAGAATAAGACAGGGACGAGGGACAGATACGCAGTATTTT	CAWRIRQGRGTDTQYF
TRBV23-1	TRBJ1-4	NA	few	TGCGCCAGCAGTCAATCGCGGGGCCCAACTAATGAAAAACTGTTTTTT	CASSQSRGPTNEKLFF
TRBV5-1	TRBJ2-3	TRBD2	NA	TGCGCCAGCAGCTTGGCCGAGGGACTAGCGGTCCGCACGCAGTATTTT	CASSLAEGLAVRTQYF
TRBV9	TRBJ1-3	NA	NA	TGTGCCAGCAGCGGATCTGGAAACACCATATATTTT	CASSGSGNTIYF
TRBV29-1	TRBJ2-7	NA	NA	TGCAGCCTCATACACGAGCAGTACTTC	CSLIHEQYF
TRBV29-1	TRBJ2-1	TRBD2	NA	TGCAGCGTTGAAGAGGGGACTAGATCCTACAATGAGCAGTTCTTC	CSVEEGTRSYNEQFF
TRBV29-1	TRBJ1-2	TRBD1	NA	TGCAGCGTTGAGATAAGACAGGGAGGAGGCTACACCTTC	CSVEIRQGGGYTF
TRBV11-2	TRBJ2-1	TRBD1	NA	TGTGCCAGCAGCTCCACAGGGGGCGACGCCTACAATGAGCAGTTCTTC	CASSSTGGDAYNEQFF
TRBV14	TRBJ2-7	NA	few	TGTGCCAGCAGCCAAGATAATCACCCCTACGAGCAGTACTTC	CASSQDNHPYEQYF
TRBV27	TRBJ2-7	TRBD1	few	TGTGCCAGCAGTTTATCGGGGACAGGGAACGAGCAGTACTTC	CASSLSGTGNEQYF
TRBV25-1	TRBJ1-2	NA	NA	TGTGCCAGCAGTGAATTGTACTATGGCTACACCTTC	CASSELYYGYTF
TRBV27	TRBJ2-1	NA	NA	TGTGCCAGCAGTCCGACAGGCGTCCTCGGTGAGCAGTTCTTC	CASSPTGVLGEQFF
TRBV11-2	TRBJ2-3	NA	NA	TGTGCCAGCAGCTTAGCCGCGGACCTGCCAGATACGCAGTATTTT	CASSLAADLPDTQYF
TRBV5-6	TRBJ2-7	TRBD1	NA	TGTGCCAGTACGACAGGGGAATCATTCTACGAGCAGTACTTC	CASTTGESFYEQYF
TRBV7-2	TRBJ2-3	TRBD2	NA	TGTGCCAGCAGCTTCTTACTAGCGGGAGTCGCCGGCACAGATACGCAGTATTTT	CASSFLLAGVAGTDTQYF
TRBV11-2	TRBJ1-4	TRBD1	NA	TGTGCCAGCAGCTCTGGACAGGACTCAACTAATGAAAAACTGTTTTTT	CASSSGQDSTNEKLFF
TRBV4-1	TRBJ1-1	NA	NA	TGCGCCAGCGTTGGGTCCGCCAGTGAAGCTTTCTTT	CASVGSASEAFF
TRBV2	TRBJ1-3	NA	NA	TGTGCCAGCCAATTGACAAAATTCTCTGGAAACACCATATATTTT	CASQLTKFSGNTIYF
TRBV4-1	TRBJ2-3	NA	once	TGCGCCAGCAGCCAACAACCGGGACCAGTAGACACAGATACGCAGTATTTT	CASSQQPGPVDTDTQYF
TRBV10-3	TRBJ2-1	NA	NA	TGTGCCATCAGTGAGTTGTGGGGGCCGGAGCAGTTCTTC	CAISELWGPEQFF
TRBV27	TRBJ2-3	NA	NA	TGTGCCAGCAGTTTAGGTGGCACAGATACGCAGTATTTT	CASSLGGTDTQYF
TRBV27	TRBJ2-5	NA	NA	TGTGCCAGCAGTTTATTTCAAGAAGAGACCCAGTACTTC	CASSLFQEETQYF
TRBV5-1	TRBJ1-1	NA	NA	TGCGCCAGCAGCTTGGAGATGAACACTGAAGCTTTCTTT	CASSLEMNTEAFF
TRBV7-8	TRBJ2-2	NA	NA	TGTGCCAGCAGCTCGTCTCTAGGGACCGGGGAGCTGTTTTTT	CASSSSLGTGELFF
TRBV9	TRBJ1-2	NA	NA	TGTGCCAGCAGCGTAGGTTCACCAGCTAACTATGGCTACACCTTC	CASSVGSPANYGYTF
TRBV27	TRBJ2-7	NA	NA	TGTGCCAGGCCGGGACAATCCTACCACGAGCAGTACTTC	CARPGQSYHEQYF
TRBV6-6	TRBJ1-1	NA	NA	TGTGCCAGCAAAAACACTCGGAGGATTGCTTTCTTT	CASKNTRRIAFF
TRBV7-9	TRBJ2-7	TRBD1	few	TGTGCCAGCAGCTTAGCGTACAGGGGTGGTTACGAGCAGTACTTC	CASSLAYRGGYEQYF
TRBV29-1	TRBJ2-2	NA	NA	TGCAGCGTTAGAGAATTTAACACCGGGGAGCTGTTTTTT	CSVREFNTGELFF
TRBV27	TRBJ2-7	NA	NA	TGTGCCAGCAGTGTTAACAGGGCATCCTACGAGCAGTACTTC	CASSVNRASYEQYF
TRBV6-5	TRBJ2-1	TRBD2	NA	TGTGCCAGCAGTTACTCGGCTAGCGGAGGGGATGGGCAGTTCTTC	CASSYSASGGDGQFF
TRBV6-5	TRBJ2-7	TRBD1	NA	TGTGCCAGCAGCCACGGACAGGGGACCTACGAGCAGTACTTC	CASSHGQGTYEQYF
TRBV4-1	TRBJ2-1	NA	NA	TGCGCCAGCAGCCAAACAGACGAGCAGTTCTTC	CASSQTDEQFF
TRBV7-3	TRBJ2-3	NA	NA	TGTGCCAGCAGCTTAAATAGTGCAGATACGCAGTATTTT	CASSLNSADTQYF
TRBV5-4	TRBJ2-7	NA	NA	TGTGCCAGCAGCGCACGGCGGGACAGACCATTCTACGAGCAGTACTTC	CASSARRDRPFYEQYF
TRBV14	TRBJ2-1	NA	once	TGTGCCAGCAGCGGGGGTAGCTCCTACAATGAGCAGTTCTTC	CASSGGSSYNEQFF
TRBV27	TRBJ2-7	TRBD1	NA	TGTGCCAGCCGACAGGGCCTATCCTACGAGCAGTACTTC	CASRQGLSYEQYF
TRBV7-9	TRBJ1-2	NA	NA	TGTGCCAGCAGCTTAGTGCTTCAGGAGGGCTACACCTTC	CASSLVLQEGYTF
TRBV2	TRBJ2-7	NA	NA	TGTGCCAGCAGTGTTCGAGCGGCAGCGAAGGACGAGCAGTACTTC	CASSVRAAAKDEQYF
TRBV27	TRBJ2-1	TRBD2	NA	TGTGCCAGCAGCCCCGGGACTAGCGTCTACAATGAGCAGTTCTTC	CASSPGTSVYNEQFF
TRBV25-1	TRBJ2-2	TRBD2	once	TGTGCCAGCAGTGAATCAAGCGGGATCAAGAGAGAGCTGTTTTTT	CASSESSGIKRELFF
TRBV29-1	TRBJ1-3	NA	NA	TGCAGCGTTGAGACGGCAGGCATCTCTGGAAACACCATATATTTT	CSVETAGISGNTIYF